This T cell receptor (beta chain) stems from a study of Ad26.COV2.S vaccination and SARS-CoV-2 variants. The treatment: some 20 received Ad26.COV2.S at low or high dose, single or two shots; 5 received placebo; per-sample allocation not given. Repertoires come from day 63 after the first vaccine or placebo injection. Sequencing used immunoSEQ multiplex PCR; TCRdb keeps in-frame clones, though not all of them. Of fewer than 800,000 clones listed, 70% to 90% are singletons. There are 11 residues in the CDR3. Germline V gene sequence: CDR1 LGHDT, CDR2 YNNKEL (reference sequence). The V end was cut by 6 bases, the J end by 5 bases, with 8 bases between.

The clonotype originates from a person aged 18-65 years who received the Ad26.COV2.S COVID-19 vaccine or a placebo. The rearrangement uses TRBV3-1 (or the pseudogene TRBV3-2) and TRBJ2-7; no clear D. Source: peripheral blood, taken in a trial of Ad26.COV2.S vaccine versus placebo. The CDR3 nucleotides read TGTGCCAGCAGGGGTGGGGACGAGCAGTACTTC. Translation: CASRGGDEQYF.